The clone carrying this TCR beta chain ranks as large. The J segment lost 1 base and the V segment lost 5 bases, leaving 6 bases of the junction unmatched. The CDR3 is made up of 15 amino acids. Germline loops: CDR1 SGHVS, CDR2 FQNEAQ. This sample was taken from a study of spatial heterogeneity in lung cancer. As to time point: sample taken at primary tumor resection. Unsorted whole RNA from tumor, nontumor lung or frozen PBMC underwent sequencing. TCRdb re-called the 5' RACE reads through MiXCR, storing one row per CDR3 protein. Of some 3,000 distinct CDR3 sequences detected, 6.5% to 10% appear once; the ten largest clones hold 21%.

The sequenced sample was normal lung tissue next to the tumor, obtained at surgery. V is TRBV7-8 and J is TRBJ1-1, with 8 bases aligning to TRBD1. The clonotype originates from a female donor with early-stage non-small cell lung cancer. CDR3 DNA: TGTGCCAGCAGCACGAGGACAGGGTCGAACACTGAAGCTTTCTTT. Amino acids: CASSTRTGSNTEAFF. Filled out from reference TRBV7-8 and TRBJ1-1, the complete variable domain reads GAGVSQSPRYKVAKRGQDVALRCDPISGHVSLFWYQQALGQGPEFLTYFQNEAQLDKSGLPSDRFFAERPEGSVSTLKIQRTQQEDSAVYLCASSTRTGSNTEAFFGQGTRLTVV.